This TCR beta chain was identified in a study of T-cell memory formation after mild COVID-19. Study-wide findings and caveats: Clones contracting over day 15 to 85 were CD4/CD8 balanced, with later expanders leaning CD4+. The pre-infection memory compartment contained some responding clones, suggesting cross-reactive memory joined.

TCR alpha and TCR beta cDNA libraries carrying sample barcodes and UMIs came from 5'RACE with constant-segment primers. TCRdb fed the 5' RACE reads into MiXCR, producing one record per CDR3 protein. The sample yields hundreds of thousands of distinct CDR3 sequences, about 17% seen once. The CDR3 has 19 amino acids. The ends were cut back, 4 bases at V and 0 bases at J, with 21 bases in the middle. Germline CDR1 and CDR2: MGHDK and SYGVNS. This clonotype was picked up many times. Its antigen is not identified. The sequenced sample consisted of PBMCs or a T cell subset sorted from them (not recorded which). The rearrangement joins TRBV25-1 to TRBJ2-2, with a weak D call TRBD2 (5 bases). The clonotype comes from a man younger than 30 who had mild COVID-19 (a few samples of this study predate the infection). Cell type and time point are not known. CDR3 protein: CASSGYPRVRDTNTGELFF. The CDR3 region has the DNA TGTGCCAGCAGTGGCTACCCCCGGGTCCGGGATACGAACACCGGGGAGCTGTTTTTT. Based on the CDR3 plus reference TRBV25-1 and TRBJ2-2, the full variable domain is EADIYQTPRYLVIGTGKKITLECSQTMGHDKMYWYQQDPGMELHLIHYSYGVNSTEKGDLSSESTVSRIRTEHFPLTLESARPSHTSQYLCASSGYPRVRDTNTGELFFGEGSRLTVL.